Described below is a single T cell receptor (beta chain) sequence and its context. The antigen remains unidentified. This entry comes from a study of cytomegalovirus exposure and HLA in healthy donors. Study overall: A subsequent analysis reported that the roughly 120 validation repertoires were produced on the same platform that had also been used for the approximately 700 first-cohort repertoires.

Broader study findings: Most TCR sequences were seen very rarely across donors, but some public TCRs occurred in many.

TCRdb's table, derived via immunoSEQ multiplex PCR, lists solely in-frame clones and lacks some. This sample has 150,000 or so clones, with about 87% found just once. What was sequenced was PBMCs. This TCR was recovered from a woman aged 25 to 39 in good health and CMV-seronegative.

CDR3 nucleotide sequence: TGTGCCAGCAGCCACACAGACGAGCAGTACTTC. Translated, it gives CASSHTDEQYF. The chain has TRBV7-8 and TRBJ2-7; no definite D call. Per the germline V gene, CDR1 is SGHVS and CDR2 is FQNEAQ. V was pared by 5 bases and J by 5 bases, with 7 bases between. This CDR3 is 11 amino acids long. The full variable domain, completed using reference TRBV7-8 and TRBJ2-7, is GAGVSQSPRYKVAKRGQDVALRCDPISGHVSLFWYQQALGQGPEFLTYFQNEAQLDKSGLPSDRFFAERPEGSVSTLKIQRTQQEDSAVYLCASSHTDEQYFGPGTRLTVT.